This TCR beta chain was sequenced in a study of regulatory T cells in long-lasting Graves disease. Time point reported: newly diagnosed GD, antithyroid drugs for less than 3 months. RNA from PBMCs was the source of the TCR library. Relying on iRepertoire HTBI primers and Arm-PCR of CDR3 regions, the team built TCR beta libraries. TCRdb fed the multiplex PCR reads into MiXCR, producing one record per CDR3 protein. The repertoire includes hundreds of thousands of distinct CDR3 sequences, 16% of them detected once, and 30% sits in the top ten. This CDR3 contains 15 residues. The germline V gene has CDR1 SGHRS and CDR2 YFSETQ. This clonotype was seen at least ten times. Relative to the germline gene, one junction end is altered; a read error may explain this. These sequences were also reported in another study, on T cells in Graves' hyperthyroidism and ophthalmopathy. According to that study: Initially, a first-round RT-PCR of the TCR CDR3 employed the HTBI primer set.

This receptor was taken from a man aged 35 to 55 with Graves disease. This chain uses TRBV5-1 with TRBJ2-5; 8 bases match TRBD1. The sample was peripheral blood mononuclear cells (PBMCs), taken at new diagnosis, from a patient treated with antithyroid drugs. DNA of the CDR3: TGTGCCAGCAGCTTAGGAGGACAGGGAGGAGAGACCCAGTACTTC. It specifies CASSLGGQGGETQYF.